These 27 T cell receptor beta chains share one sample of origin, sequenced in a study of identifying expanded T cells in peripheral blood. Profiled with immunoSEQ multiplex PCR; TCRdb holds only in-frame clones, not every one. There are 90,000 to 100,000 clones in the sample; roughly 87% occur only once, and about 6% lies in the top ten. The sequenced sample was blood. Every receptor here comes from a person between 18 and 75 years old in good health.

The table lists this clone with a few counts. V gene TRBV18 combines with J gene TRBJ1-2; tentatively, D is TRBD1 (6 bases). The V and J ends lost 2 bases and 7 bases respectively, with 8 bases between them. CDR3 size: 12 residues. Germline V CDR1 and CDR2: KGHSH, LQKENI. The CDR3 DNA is TGTGCCAGCTCACCAACGGGGGCTGGCTACACCTTC. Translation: CASSPTGAGYTF.

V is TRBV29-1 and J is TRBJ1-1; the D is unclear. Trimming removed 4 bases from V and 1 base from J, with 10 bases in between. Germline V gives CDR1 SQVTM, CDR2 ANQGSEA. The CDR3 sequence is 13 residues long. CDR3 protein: CSVANWGNTEAFF. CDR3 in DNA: TGCAGCGTTGCAAACTGGGGGAACACTGAAGCTTTCTTT.

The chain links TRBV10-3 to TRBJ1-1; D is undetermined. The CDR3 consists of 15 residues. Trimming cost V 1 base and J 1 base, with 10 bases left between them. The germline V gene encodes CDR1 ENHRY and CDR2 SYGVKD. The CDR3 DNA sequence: TGTGCCATCAGTGAGTTCGACGGGCGGAACACTGAAGCTTTCTTT. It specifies CAISEFDGRNTEAFF.

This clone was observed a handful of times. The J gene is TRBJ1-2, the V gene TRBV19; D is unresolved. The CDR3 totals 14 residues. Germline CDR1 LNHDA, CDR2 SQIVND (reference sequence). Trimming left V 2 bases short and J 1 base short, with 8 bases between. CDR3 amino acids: CASSISWFNYGYTF. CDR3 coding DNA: TGTGCCAGTAGTATATCTTGGTTTAACTATGGCTACACCTTC.

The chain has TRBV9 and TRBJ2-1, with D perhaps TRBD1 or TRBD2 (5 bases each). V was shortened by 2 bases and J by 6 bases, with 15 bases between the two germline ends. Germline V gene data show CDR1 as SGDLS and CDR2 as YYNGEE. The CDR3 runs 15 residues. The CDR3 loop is CASSVGQGVANEQFF. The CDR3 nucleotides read TGTGCCAGCAGCGTCGGTCAGGGAGTTGCCAATGAGCAGTTCTTC.

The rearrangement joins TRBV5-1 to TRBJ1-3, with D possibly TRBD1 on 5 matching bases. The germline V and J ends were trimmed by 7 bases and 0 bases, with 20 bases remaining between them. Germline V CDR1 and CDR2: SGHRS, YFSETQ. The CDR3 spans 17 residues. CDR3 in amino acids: CASARDVDPLSGNTIYF. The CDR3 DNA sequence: TGCGCCAGCGCGCGGGACGTTGATCCCCTCTCTGGAAACACCATATATTTT.

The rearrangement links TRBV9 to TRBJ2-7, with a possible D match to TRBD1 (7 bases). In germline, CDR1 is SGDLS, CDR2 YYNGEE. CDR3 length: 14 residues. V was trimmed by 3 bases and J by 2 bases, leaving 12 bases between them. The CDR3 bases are TGTGCCAGCAGCGCTGGGGGGACAGCCTACGAGCAGTACTTC. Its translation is CASSAGGTAYEQYF.

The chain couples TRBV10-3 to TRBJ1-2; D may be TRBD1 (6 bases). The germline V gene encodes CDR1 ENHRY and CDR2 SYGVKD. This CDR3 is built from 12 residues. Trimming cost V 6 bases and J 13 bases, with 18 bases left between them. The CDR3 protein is CAISEEDSSVTF. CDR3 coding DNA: TGTGCCATCAGCGAGGAGGACAGCTCCGTCACCTTC.

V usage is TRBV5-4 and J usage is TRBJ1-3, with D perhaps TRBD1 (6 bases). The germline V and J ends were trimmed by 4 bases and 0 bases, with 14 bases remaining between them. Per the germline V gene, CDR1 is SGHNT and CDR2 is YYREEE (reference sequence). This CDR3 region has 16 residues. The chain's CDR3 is CASSTYRATSGNTIYF. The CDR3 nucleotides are TGTGCCAGCAGCACTTACAGGGCTACCTCTGGAAACACCATATATTTT. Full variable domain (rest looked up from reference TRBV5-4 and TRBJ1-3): ETGVTQSPTHLIKTRGQQVTLRCSSQSGHNTVSWYQQALGQGPQFIFQYYREEENGRGNFPPRFSGLQFPNYSSELNVNALELDDSALYLCASSTYRATSGNTIYFGEGSWLTVV.

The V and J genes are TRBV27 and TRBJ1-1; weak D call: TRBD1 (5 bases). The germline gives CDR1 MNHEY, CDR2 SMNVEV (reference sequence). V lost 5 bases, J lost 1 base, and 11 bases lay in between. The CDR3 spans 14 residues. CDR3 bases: TGTGCCAGCAGTCAGGCAGGGAAGAACACTGAAGCTTTCTTT. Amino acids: CASSQAGKNTEAFF.

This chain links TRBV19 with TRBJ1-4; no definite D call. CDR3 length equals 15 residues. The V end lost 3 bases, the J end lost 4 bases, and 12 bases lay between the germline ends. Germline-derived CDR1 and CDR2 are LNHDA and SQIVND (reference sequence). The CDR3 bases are TGTGCCAGTAGTATTCGAGGCGGTTTTAATGAAAAACTGTTTTTT. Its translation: CASSIRGGFNEKLFF.

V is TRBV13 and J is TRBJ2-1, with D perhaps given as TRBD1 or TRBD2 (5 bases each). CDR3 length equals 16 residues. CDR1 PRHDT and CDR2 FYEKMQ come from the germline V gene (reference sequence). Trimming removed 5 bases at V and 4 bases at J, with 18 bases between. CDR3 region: CASSTDTGTQYNEQFF. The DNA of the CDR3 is TGTGCCAGCAGCACAGATACCGGGACGCAATACAATGAGCAGTTCTTC.

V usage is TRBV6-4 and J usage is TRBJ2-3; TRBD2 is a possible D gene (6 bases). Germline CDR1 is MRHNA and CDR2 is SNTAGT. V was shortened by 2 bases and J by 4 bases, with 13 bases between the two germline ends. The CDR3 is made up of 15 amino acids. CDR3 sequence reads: CASSDGRGIADTQYF. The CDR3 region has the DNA TGTGCCAGCAGTGACGGGCGGGGTATCGCAGATACGCAGTATTTT.

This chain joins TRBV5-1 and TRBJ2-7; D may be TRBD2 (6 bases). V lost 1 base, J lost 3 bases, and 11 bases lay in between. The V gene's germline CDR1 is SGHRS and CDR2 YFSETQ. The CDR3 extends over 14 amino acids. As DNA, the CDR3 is TGCGCCAGCAGCTTGCGCGGGGAAGTCTACGAGCAGTACTTC. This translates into CASSLRGEVYEQYF.

This CDR3 is CASSGPGSYEQYF. DNA of the CDR3: TGTGCCAGCAGCGGCCCCGGGAGCTACGAGCAGTACTTC. V gene TRBV11-3 combines with J gene TRBJ2-7; possible D gene TRBD2, 6 bases. Per the germline V gene, CDR1 is SGHNT and CDR2 is YENEEA. Between the trimmed V and J ends, which lost 5 bases and 3 bases, there was a span of 11 bases. This CDR3 is built from 13 residues.

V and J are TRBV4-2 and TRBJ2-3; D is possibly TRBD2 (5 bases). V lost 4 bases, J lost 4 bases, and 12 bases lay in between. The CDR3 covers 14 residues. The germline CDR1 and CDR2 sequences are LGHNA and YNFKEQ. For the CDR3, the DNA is TGTGCCAGCAGCCCCTGGGAGAGCGCAGATACGCAGTATTTT. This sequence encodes CASSPWESADTQYF.

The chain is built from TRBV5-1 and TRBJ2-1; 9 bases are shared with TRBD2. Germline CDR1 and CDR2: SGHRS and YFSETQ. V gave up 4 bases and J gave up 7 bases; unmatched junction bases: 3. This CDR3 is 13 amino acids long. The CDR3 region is CASSVGLANEQFF. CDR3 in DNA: TGCGCCAGCAGCGTGGGACTAGCTAATGAGCAGTTCTTC.

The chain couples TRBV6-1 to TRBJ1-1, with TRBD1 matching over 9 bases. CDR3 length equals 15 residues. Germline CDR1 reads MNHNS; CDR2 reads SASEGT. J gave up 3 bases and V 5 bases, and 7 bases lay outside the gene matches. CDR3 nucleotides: TGTGCCAGCAGTAAACGGGACAGGGAGGACACTGAAGCTTTCTTT. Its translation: CASSKRDREDTEAFF.

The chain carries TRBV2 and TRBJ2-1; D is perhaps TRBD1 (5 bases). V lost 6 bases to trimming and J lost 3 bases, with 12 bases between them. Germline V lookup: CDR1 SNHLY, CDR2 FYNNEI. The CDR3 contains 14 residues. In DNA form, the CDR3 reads TGTGCCAGCAGGGAACCCGACAGCTACAATGAGCAGTTCTTC. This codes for CASREPDSYNEQFF.

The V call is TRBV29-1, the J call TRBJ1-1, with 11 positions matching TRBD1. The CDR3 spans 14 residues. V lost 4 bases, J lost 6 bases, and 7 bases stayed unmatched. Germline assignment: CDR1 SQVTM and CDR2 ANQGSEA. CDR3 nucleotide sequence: TGCAGCGTTGCGGACAGGGGGCTATGGGCTGAAGCTTTCTTT. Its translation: CSVADRGLWAEAFF.

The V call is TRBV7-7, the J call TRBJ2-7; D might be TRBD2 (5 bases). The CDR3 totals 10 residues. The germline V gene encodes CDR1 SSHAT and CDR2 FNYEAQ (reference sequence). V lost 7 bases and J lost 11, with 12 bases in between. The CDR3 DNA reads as TGTGCCAGCACGCGGGCCGAAGAGTACTTC. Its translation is CASTRAEEYF.

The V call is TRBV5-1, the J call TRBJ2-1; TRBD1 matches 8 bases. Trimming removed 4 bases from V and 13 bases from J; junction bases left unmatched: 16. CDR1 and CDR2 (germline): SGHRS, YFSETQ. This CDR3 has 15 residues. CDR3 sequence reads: CASSQDRAPGSVQFF. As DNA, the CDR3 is TGCGCCAGCAGCCAGGACAGGGCCCCCGGTTCGGTTCAGTTCTTC.

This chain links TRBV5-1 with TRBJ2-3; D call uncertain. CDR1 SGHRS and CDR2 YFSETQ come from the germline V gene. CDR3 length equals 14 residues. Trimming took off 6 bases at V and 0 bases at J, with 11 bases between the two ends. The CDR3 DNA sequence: TGCGCCAGCAAGGGCCACCCTAGCACAGATACGCAGTATTTT. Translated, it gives CASKGHPSTDTQYF.

CDR3 sequence (DNA): TGTGCCAGCAGTCCCCTCAGCGGGAGGGGTGGCGGGGAGCTGTTTTTT. Translating it yields CASSPLSGRGGGELFF. This chain links TRBV6-6 with TRBJ2-2; 10 positions agree with TRBD2. CDR1 is MNHNY, CDR2 SVGAGI, per germline (reference sequence). The CDR3 consists of 16 residues. The junction had 10 bases not matched to a gene; V was cut back by 5 bases and J by 7 bases.

The CDR3 coding sequence is TGCGCCAGCAGCATGGGGCTAGGAAACACCATATATTTT. Translating gives CASSMGLGNTIYF. This chain links TRBV4-3 with TRBJ1-3; D possibly corresponds to TRBD1 (5 bases). V was clipped by 5 bases and J by 4 bases, with 9 bases between them. Germline V lookup: CDR1 LGHNA, CDR2 YSLEER. The CDR3 covers 13 residues.

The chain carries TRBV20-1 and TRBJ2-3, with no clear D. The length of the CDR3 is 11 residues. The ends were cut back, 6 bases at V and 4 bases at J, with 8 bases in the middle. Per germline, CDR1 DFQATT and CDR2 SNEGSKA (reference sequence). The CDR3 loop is CSAGLSDTQYF. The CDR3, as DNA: TGCAGTGCCGGGTTATCAGATACGCAGTATTTT.

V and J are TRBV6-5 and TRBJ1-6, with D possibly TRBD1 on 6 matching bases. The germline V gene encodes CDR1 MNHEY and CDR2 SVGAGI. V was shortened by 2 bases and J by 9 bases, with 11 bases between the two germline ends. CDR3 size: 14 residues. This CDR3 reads CASSYEQGVSPLHF. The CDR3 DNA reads TGTGCCAGCAGTTACGAACAGGGTGTTTCACCCCTCCACTTT.